The T cell receptor delta chain under discussion was sequenced for a study of gamma-delta chains in newborns, infants, children. The overall study: Polyclonal expansion of innate γδ T cells after birth follows microbial exposure.

TCRdb re-called clones from the reads via CATT. In the table there are approximately 5,000 delta-chain clones, about 5.6% of which are singletons. This clone was counted a few times. The junction departs from germline at one end; a sequencing error may be responsible. The sequencing sample was made of blood. The sequence was obtained from a child who was a newborn, infant or young child, either healthy, febrile or measles-vaccinated (not recorded which).

The CDR3 protein is CASDTAGGYSSWDTRQMFF. DNA of the CDR3: TGTGCCAGTGACACCGCTGGGGGCTATAGCTCCTGGGACACCCGACAGATGTTTTTC. This chain links TRDV2 with TRDJ3, with 7 bases fitting TRDD3. The CDR3 is 19 amino acids. CDR1 is GEAIGNYY and CDR2 is EKD in the germline V gene.